This T cell receptor (beta chain) was observed in a study of glioma-infiltrating T cells after dendritic cell vaccination. TCRB CDR3 was amplified from 2 ug genomic DNA or less. The primer mix had 60 V beta and 13 J beta primers. Measured with immunoSEQ multiplex PCR; TCRdb has only the in-frame clones, and not every one. Of approximately 85,000 clones in the sample, 85% are singletons; the top ten hold more than 8%. The count of this clone is one. The CDR3 contains 14 residues. The V segment lost 6 bases and the J segment 6 bases; nucleotides outside the gene matches: 8. CDR1 and CDR2 from the germline V gene are MNHEY and SVGAGI. Time point meaning: after dendritic cell vaccination, including at tumor progression/relapse. Before vaccination, two weeks after the third vaccination, and at progression, PBMC were collected.

The receptor comes from a human donor with glioblastoma. The sample consisted of blood, taken after dendritic cell vaccination. This chain uses TRBV6-5 with TRBJ1-5, with TRBD1 matching 7 bases. CDR3 sequence (DNA): TGTGCCAGCAGACCCGACAGGGCTGGTCAGCCCCAGCATTTT. Its protein product is CASRPDRAGQPQHF.